Described below is a single T cell receptor beta chain sequence and its context. Its antigen remains undetermined. No clone much larger than this one lies a single base away; base qualities are absent. The sample comes from a study of T cell responses to AZD1222 COVID-19 vaccine (dated by TCRdb to the early 2020s). Regarding the research as a whole: A total of 230 to 250 trial participants underwent TCR sequencing, of whom more than 200 had received two doses of AZD1222 and 26 had received two doses of the MenACWY control vaccine. Trial participants were enrolled by age into subgroups of 18-55, 56-69 and 70-plus years, and around 150, 29 and 61 TCR-sequenced participants, respectively, were included in these subgroups. The paper as a whole reports these results and caveats: Conclusions about previously exposed vaccinees were limited because only six or seven AZD1222 recipients were SARS-CoV-2 seropositive at baseline. The 56-69-year group was small, and its depth increase did not reach significance, likely because of low power. Because no samples from the day 14 peak response were available, repertoires could be characterized only after the peak T cell response. Participants were mostly white British, with more females than males. The authors suggested clonal diversity may have been underestimated. Spike-specific TCR breadth and depth rose significantly after two AZD1222 doses compared with day 0 and with MenACWY recipients. Reportedly, close to half of the unique spike-specific TCRs recognized epitopes lying outside the regions that are mutated in the B.1.351 and B.1.1.7 variants. The whole spike protein was spanned by vaccine-associated CD4 TCRs, and dominant responses were seen in regions 160-218 and 743-854.

What the time point label conveys for this sample: about 28 days (+/-7) after the second vaccine dose. AZD1222 recipients given second doses at about 4 weeks or at about 12 weeks were pooled, since spike-specific TCR depth and breadth were not found to differ between the two schedules. Vaccinee samples came from UK trials COV001 and COV002, including a single-blind randomized controlled phase 2/3 trial of AZD1222 (ChAdOx1 nCoV-19) in healthy adults. For TCRbeta chain sequencing, PBMC samples were collected from trial participants at day 0 and at day 28 after the second dose. The CDR3 regions of human TCRbeta chains were analyzed by immunosequencing. Per the source publication's procedure: TCRs in the repertoires were matched against a reference library of SARS-CoV-2-specific TCRs that had been generated with the MIRA antigen-specificity platform. Breadth meant the fraction of unique TCRs that were SARS-CoV-2-associated, whereas depth meant the fraction of total T cells that were SARS-CoV-2-associated. Using the MIRA data, each spike-specific TCR was assigned both to the spike region to which the TCR was reactive and to a CD4 or CD8 class. Log10-transformed breadth and depth values were compared by one-way ANOVA with Sidak's multiple comparisons tests. What TCRdb holds here is the immuneACCESS table cut down to in-frame rearrangements. Part of the clones is not present; checked against another copy, under half of the missing clones reflect an unresolved V gene, and the others are unexplained. V, J and clone size were drawn from that table, and D and trimming were deduced from the DNA. The sample includes roughly 150,000 clones, with roughly 90% observed a single time. 1.6% of the sample lies in the top ten.

Reading from cysteine to phenylalanine, the CDR3 counts 13 amino acids. Just the 39-base CDR3 DNA is kept, in frame starting at base 1. The V and J ends are trimmed by 1 base and 9 bases, leaving 12 bases between them. Via the germline V gene, CDR1 is SGHDN and CDR2 FVKESK. Rearrangement joined TRBV14 to TRBJ1-2, with the D segment identity uncertain. The sequence came from an adult who received the AZD1222 COVID-19 vaccine. Specimen: peripheral blood, collected 28 days after the second AZD1222 dose. The nucleotides read TGTGCCAGCAGCCAAGTTAGCGGTTATAGCTACACCTTC. This is translated as CASSQVSGYSYTF. The CDR3, completed at both ends by the reference TRBV14 and TRBJ1-2 genes, gives the full variable domain EAGVTQFPSHSVIEKGQTVTLRCDPISGHDNLYWYRRVMGKEIKFLLHFVKESKQDESGMPNNRFLAERTGGTYSTLKVQPAELEDSGVYFCASSQVSGYSYTFGSGTRLTVV.